This T cell receptor (beta chain) was sequenced for a study of spatial heterogeneity in lung cancer. Study details: Within raw reads, each unique TCR and UMI combination appeared on average more than ten times.

The time point: sample taken at primary tumor resection. Untreated early-stage non-small cell lung cancer patients, approximately 76 in total, were the donors. This CDR3 has 14 amino acids. The V gene's germline CDR1 is SGHRS and CDR2 YFSETQ. V lost 5 bases, J lost 0 bases, and 1 base stayed unmatched. This clonotype came up a few times. TCRdb re-called the 5' RACE reads through MiXCR, storing one row per CDR3 protein. Counted here are fewer than 45,000 distinct CDR3 sequences, under 7.5% occurring once; the ten biggest clones make up around 43%. The sequenced sample was PBMCs, obtained at surgery. This chain links TRBV5-1 with TRBJ2-2, with 7 bases lining up with TRBD1. The receptor's source is a female donor with early-stage non-small cell lung cancer. The CDR3 spells CASRTGSNTGELFF. The DNA for the CDR3 is TGCGCCAGCAGGACAGGGTCGAACACCGGGGAGCTGTTTTTT.